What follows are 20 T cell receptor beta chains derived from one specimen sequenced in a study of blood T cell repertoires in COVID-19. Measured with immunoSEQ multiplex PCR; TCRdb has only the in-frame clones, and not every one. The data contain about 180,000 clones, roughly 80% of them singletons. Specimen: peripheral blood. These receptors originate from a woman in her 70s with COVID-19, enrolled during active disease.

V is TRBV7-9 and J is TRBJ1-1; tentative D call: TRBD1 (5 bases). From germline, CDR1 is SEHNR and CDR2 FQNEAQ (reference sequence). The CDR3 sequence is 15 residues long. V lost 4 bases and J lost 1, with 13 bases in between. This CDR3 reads CASSSPGGTNTEAFF. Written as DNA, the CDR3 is TGTGCCAGCAGCTCGCCGGGGGGGACGAACACTGAAGCTTTCTTT. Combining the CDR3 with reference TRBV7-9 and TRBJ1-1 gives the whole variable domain DTGVSQNPRHKITKRGQNVTFRCDPISEHNRLYWYRQTLGQGPEFLTYFQNEAQLEKSRLLSDRFSAERPKGSFSTLEIQRTEQGDSAMYLCASSSPGGTNTEAFFGQGTRLTVV.

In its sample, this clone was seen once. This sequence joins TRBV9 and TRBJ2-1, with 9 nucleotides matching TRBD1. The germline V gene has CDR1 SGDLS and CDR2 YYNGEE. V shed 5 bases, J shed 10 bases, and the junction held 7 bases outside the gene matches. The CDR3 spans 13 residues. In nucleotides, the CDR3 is TGTGCCAGCAGTCTTAGACAGGGGGGCGAGCAGTTCTTC. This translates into CASSLRQGGEQFF.

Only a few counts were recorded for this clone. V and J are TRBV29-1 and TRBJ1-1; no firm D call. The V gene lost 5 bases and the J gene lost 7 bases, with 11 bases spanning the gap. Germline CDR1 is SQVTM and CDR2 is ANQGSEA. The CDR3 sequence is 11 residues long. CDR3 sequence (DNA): TGCAGCGTTTACCGGTCCTTTGAAGCTTTCTTT. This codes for CSVYRSFEAFF.

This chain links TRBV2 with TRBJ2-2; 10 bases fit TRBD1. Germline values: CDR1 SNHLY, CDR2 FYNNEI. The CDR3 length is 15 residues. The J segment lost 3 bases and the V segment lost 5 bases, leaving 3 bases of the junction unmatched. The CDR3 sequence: CASSFGTGDTGELFF. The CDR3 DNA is TGTGCCAGCAGTTTCGGGACAGGGGACACCGGGGAGCTGTTTTTT.

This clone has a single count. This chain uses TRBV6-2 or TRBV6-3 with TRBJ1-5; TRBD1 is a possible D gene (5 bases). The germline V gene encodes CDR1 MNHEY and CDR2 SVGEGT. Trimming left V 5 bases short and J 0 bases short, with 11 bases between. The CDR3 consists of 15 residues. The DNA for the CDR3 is TGTGCCAGCAGTGCGGGACGGAATAGCAATCAGCCCCAGCATTTT. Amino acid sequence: CASSAGRNSNQPQHF.

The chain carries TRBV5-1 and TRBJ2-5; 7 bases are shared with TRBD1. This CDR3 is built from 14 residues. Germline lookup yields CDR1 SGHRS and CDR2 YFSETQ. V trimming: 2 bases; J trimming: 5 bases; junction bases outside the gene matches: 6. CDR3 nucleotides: TGCGCCAGCAGCTTCGACAGGGTTGGGGAGACCCAGTACTTC. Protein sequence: CASSFDRVGETQYF.

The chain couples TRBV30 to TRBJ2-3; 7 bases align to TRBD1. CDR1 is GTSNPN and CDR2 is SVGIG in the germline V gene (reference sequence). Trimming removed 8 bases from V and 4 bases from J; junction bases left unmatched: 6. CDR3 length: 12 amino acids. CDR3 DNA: TGTGCCAGGCGACAGGGCCCAGATACGCAGTATTTT. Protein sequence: CARRQGPDTQYF.

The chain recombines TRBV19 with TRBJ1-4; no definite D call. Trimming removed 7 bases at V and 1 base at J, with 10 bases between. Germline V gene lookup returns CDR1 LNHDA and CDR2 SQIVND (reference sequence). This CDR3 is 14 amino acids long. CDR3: CASTGSLTNEKLFF. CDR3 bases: TGTGCCAGTACGGGATCCTTAACTAATGAAAAACTGTTTTTT.

The CDR3 sequence is CATKSEEYFHTQYF. CDR3 in DNA: TGTGCAACCAAGAGTGAGGAGTATTTCCATACGCAGTATTTT. The chain links TRBV2 to TRBJ2-3; D unresolved. CDR1 SNHLY and CDR2 FYNNEI come from the germline V gene. The CDR3 extends over 14 amino acids.

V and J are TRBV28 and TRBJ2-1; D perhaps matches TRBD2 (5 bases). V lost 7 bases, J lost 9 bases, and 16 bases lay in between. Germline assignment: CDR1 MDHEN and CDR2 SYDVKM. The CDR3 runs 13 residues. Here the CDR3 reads CASTLLAMGEQFF. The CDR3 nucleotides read TGTGCCAGCACCCTCCTAGCTATGGGTGAGCAGTTCTTC. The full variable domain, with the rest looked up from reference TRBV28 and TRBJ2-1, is DVKVTQSSRYLVKRTGEKVFLECVQDMDHENMFWYRQDPGLGLRLIYFSYDVKMKEKGDIPEGYSVSREKKERFSLILESASTNQTSMYLCASTLLAMGEQFFGPGTRLTVL.

The CDR3 DNA follows: TGTGCCAGCAGTACCCCGGCGGGGGGAAGTGAAAAACTGTTTTTT. Its protein is CASSTPAGGSEKLFF. The chain is built from TRBV28 and TRBJ1-4, with a weak D call TRBD1 (5 bases). V was cut by 5 bases and J by 7 bases, with 17 bases left in between. This CDR3 has 15 amino acids. CDR1 and CDR2 (germline): MDHEN, SYDVKM.

CDR3 residues: CASSLDSQGAVETQYF. As DNA, the CDR3 is TGTGCCAGCAGCTTAGACTCCCAGGGGGCCGTGGAGACCCAGTACTTC. The J gene is TRBJ2-5, the V gene TRBV13; 8 nucleotides line up with TRBD1. The CDR3 consists of 16 residues. The V gene's germline CDR1 is PRHDT and CDR2 FYEKMQ (reference sequence). J gave up 5 bases and V 1 base, and 9 bases lay outside the gene matches.

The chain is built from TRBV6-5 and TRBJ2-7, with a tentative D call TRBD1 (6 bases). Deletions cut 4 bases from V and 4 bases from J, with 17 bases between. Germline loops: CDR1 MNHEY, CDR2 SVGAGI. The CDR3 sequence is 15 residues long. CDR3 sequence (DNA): TGTGCCAGCAGTTCCCCCAAAGGGGGAATGTACGAGCAGTACTTC. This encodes CASSSPKGGMYEQYF.

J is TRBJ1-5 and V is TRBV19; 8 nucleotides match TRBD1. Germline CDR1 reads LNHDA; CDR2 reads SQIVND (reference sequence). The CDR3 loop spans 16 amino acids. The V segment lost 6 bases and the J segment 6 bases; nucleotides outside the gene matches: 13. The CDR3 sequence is CASRARDRGFFQPQHF. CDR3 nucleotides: TGTGCCAGTAGGGCTAGAGACAGGGGATTTTTTCAGCCCCAGCATTTT.

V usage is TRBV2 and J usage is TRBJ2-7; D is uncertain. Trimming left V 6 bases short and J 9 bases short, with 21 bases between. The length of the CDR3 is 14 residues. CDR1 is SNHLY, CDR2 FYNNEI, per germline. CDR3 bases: TGTGCCAGCAGCGCCTCAAGTGCCGCGGTTGCGCAGTACTTC. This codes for CASSASSAAVAQYF.

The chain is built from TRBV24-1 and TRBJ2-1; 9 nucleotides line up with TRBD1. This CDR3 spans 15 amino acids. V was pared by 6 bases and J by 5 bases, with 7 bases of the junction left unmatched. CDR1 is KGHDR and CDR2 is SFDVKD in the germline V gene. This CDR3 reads CATSTGTGFNNEQFF. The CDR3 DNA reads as TGTGCCACCAGTACCGGGACAGGGTTCAACAATGAGCAGTTCTTC.

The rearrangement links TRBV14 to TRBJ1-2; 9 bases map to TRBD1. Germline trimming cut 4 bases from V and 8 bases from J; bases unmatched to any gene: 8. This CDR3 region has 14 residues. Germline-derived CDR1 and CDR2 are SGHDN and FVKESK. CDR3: CASSPDRGMGGYTF. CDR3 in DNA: TGTGCCAGCAGCCCCGACAGGGGGATGGGAGGCTACACCTTC.

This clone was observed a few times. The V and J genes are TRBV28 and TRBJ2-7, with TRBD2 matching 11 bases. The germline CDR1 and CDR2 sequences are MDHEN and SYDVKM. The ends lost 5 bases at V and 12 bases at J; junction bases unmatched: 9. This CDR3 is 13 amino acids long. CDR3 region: CASSGPTSGSPYF. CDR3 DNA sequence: TGTGCCAGCAGTGGACCAACTAGCGGGAGCCCGTACTTC. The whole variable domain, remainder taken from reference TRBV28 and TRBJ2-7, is DVKVTQSSRYLVKRTGEKVFLECVQDMDHENMFWYRQDPGLGLRLIYFSYDVKMKEKGDIPEGYSVSREKKERFSLILESASTNQTSMYLCASSGPTSGSPYFGPGTRLTVT.

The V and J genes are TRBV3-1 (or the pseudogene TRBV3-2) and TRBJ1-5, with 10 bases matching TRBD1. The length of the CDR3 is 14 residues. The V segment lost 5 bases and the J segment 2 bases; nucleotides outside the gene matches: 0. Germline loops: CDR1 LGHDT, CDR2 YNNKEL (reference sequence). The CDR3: CASSGQGGNQPQHF. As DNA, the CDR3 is TGTGCCAGCAGCGGACAGGGGGGCAATCAGCCCCAGCATTTT.

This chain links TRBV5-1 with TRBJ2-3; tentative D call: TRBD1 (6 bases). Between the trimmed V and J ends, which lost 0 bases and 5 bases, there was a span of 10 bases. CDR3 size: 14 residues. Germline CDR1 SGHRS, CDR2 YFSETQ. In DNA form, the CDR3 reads TGCGCCAGCAGCTTGGGCAGGGGAGAAGATACGCAGTATTTT. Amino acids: CASSLGRGEDTQYF.